The 7 T cell receptor beta chains in this list originate from one sample, sequenced in a study of cytomegalovirus exposure and HLA in healthy donors. PCR involved 60 Vbeta and 13 Jbeta primers. Assay used: immunoSEQ multiplex PCR; TCRdb lists only in-frame clones, some missing. Its listing shows 200,000 to 250,000 clones. Sequenced: PBMCs. These TCRs come from a girl aged 2-9 years in good health and CMV-seropositive.

V usage is TRBV15 and J usage is TRBJ1-4; the D gene is possibly TRBD1 (5 bases). The CDR3 totals 14 residues. V gave up 0 bases and J gave up 8 bases, with 10 bases separating them. Germline V gene data show CDR1 as LNHNV and CDR2 as YYDKDF (reference sequence). Written as DNA, the CDR3 is TGTGCCACCAGCAGAGATAGGGGCTCCGAAAAACTGTTTTTT. Translating gives CATSRDRGSEKLFF. Full variable domain (remainder filled in from reference TRBV15 and TRBJ1-4): DAMVIQNPRYQVTQFGKPVTLSCSQTLNHNVMYWYQQKSSQAPKLLFHYYDKDFNNEADTPDNFQSRRPNTSFCFLDIRSPGLGDTAMYLCATSRDRGSEKLFFGSGTQLSVL.

The chain recombines TRBV27 with TRBJ1-5; D is undetermined. CDR1 is MNHEY and CDR2 is SMNVEV in the germline V gene (reference sequence). V was cut by 3 bases and J by 6 bases, with 6 bases left in between. The CDR3 loop spans 12 amino acids. Here the CDR3 reads CASSFGGQPQHF. The CDR3 DNA follows: TGTGCCAGCAGTTTCGGTGGTCAGCCCCAGCATTTT.

The chain joins TRBV7-8 to TRBJ1-1; 9 bases are shared with TRBD1. The CDR3 sequence is 15 residues long. Germline V CDR1 and CDR2: SGHVS, FQNEAQ. V lost 0 bases to trimming and J lost 4 bases; unmatched junction nucleotides: 3. The CDR3 reads CASSLAGTGRTEAFF. The CDR3 nucleotides are TGTGCCAGCAGCTTAGCGGGGACAGGGCGCACTGAAGCTTTCTTT.

The chain recombines TRBV19 with TRBJ2-7; the match to TRBD2 covers 8 bases. Per germline, CDR1 LNHDA and CDR2 SQIVND (reference sequence). The trim removed 3 bases at V and 4 bases at J, leaving 5 bases unmatched. The CDR3 runs 14 residues. Here the CDR3 DNA reads TGTGCCAGTAGTATCGCGGGAGGAGGGTACGAGCAGTACTTC. Translating gives CASSIAGGGYEQYF.

This rearrangement joins TRBV7-6 to TRBJ1-5, with 9 bases matching TRBD1. Germline CDR1 SGHVS, CDR2 FNYEAQ. Losses at the gene ends were 5 bases for V and 4 bases for J; bases not matched to a gene: 6. The CDR3 has 15 residues. CDR3 bases: TGTGCCAGCAGCGCAGCCGGGACAGGGAATCAGCCCCAGCATTTT. Amino acid sequence: CASSAAGTGNQPQHF.

The rearrangement joins TRBV10-3 to TRBJ2-7; possible D gene TRBD1, 6 bases. The V gene lost 2 bases and the J gene lost 1 base, with 12 bases spanning the gap. This CDR3 region has 15 residues. Germline V gives CDR1 ENHRY, CDR2 SYGVKD. CDR3 sequence: CAISERQAVSYEQYF. CDR3 sequence (DNA): TGTGCCATCAGTGAGAGACAGGCGGTTTCCTACGAGCAGTACTTC.

The V call is TRBV2, the J call TRBJ2-5; a possible D gene is TRBD2 (5 bases). The end of the DNA fits TRBJ2-7 better, so the J call may be wrong. Germline V gene sequence: CDR1 SNHLY, CDR2 FYNNEI. This CDR3 is 15 amino acids long. CDR3 DNA sequence: TGTGCCAGCTCCCGTTCCAGGAGGAGCTCCTACGAGCAGTACTTC. Protein sequence: CASSRSRRSSYEQYF.